This T cell receptor (beta chain) came from a study of cytomegalovirus exposure and HLA in healthy donors (dated by TCRdb to about 2017). A note on the overall study: The 500 to 800 repertoires of the first cohort and the 120 or so validation repertoires were produced on the same platform, according to a later analysis. The study was designed to test whether signatures of past pathogen exposure could be identified by cataloging public T cell receptors. A separate validation cohort of roughly 130 different subjects was used in addition to the 666-subject first cohort. High-throughput TCR immunosequencing, statistical association of individual TCRs with disease status, and machine learning were combined to predict cytomegalovirus infection status.

Library generation was performed with the immunoSEQ multiplex PCR assay. In the authors' own workflow: To diagnose cytomegalovirus status from the catalog of TCR beta chain sequences, a statistical classification framework was built. Drawn from immuneACCESS, this table holds only the in-frame rearrangements with V and J called that TCRdb kept. Clones are partly lost; checked studies trace under half to an unresolved V gene and leave the rest unexplained. That table supplies the V and J calls and clone size; D and trimming were determined from the DNA. Counted in this sample were over 100,000 clones; 88% of them appeared once. The ten most abundant clones make up approximately 2.3% of the sample. For CDR1 and CDR2, the germline V gene lists MDHEN and SYDVKM. The CDR3 runs 15 amino acids, cysteine and phenylalanine included. Just the 45-base CDR3 DNA is kept, in frame starting at base 1. Trimmed from V: 1 base; trimmed from J: 0 bases; junction bases lacking a gene match: 2.

The donors belonged to the validation cohort of over a hundred subjects, which was separate from the approximately 700-subject first cohort. The table lists this clone with a count of one. What this receptor recognizes is not known. No base quality values were provided; no much bigger clone lies one nucleotide off. Overall study outcomes, separate from this receptor: All 120 or so repertoires were used to score co-occurrence in the validation cohort in a later analysis, because that analysis had no HLA typing for the cohort. Subsequent analysis determined that TCRs grouped into clusters in the first cohort also showed a tendency toward co-occurrence across the approximately 120 validation repertoires, and roughly 94% of cluster scores exceeded 0. In both the original and validation cohorts, the classifier was reported to diagnose cytomegalovirus status with high specificity and sensitivity. The study gave a list of 150 to 200 TCR beta chains associated with cytomegalovirus. A few of the identified cytomegalovirus-associated TCR beta chains were confirmed in vitro to be specific for cytomegalovirus antigens. Most TCR sequences were observed very rarely across donors, whereas some public TCRs were present in many individuals. It was suggested by the authors that the approach could potentially be generalized to other disease states and immunological phenotypes.

Sequencing used PBMCs. This TCR was sampled from a woman between 18 and 29 years old in good health and CMV-seronegative. Recombination joined TRBV28 with TRBJ1-1; 7 middle bases align to TRBD1. Here the CDR3 is given as CASSLLGTVNTEAFF. The nucleotide sequence reads TGTGCCAGCAGTTTATTAGGGACAGTGAACACTGAAGCTTTCTTT.